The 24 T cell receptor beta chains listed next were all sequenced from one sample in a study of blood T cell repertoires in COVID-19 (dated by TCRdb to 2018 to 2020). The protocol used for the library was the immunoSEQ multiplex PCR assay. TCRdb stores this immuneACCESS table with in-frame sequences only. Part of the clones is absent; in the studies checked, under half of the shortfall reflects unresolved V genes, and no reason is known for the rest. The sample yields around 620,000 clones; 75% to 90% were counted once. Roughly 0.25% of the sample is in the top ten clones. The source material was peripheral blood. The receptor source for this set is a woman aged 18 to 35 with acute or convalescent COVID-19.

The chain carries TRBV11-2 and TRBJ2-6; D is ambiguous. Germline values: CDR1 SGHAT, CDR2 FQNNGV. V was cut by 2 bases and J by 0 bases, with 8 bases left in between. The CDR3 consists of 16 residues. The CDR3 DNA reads TGTGCCAGCAGCTTAACGATTAGCTCTGGGGCCAACGTCCTGACTTTC. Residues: CASSLTISSGANVLTF.

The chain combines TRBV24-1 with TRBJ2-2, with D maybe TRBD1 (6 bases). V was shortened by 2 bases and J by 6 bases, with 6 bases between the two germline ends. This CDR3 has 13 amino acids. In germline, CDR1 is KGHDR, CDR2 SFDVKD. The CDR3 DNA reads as TGTGCCACCAGTGATTGGGGGCCCGGGGAGCTGTTTTTT. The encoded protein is CATSDWGPGELFF.

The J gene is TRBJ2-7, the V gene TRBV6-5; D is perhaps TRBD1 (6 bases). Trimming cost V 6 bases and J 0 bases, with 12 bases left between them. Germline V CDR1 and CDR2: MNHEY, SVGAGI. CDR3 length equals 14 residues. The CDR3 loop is CASSRGNPSYEQYF. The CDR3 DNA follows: TGTGCCAGCAGCAGGGGCAACCCCTCCTACGAGCAGTACTTC.

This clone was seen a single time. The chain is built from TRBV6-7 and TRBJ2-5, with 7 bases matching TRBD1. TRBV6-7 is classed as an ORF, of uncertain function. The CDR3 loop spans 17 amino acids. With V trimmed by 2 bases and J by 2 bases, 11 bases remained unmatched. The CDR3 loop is CASSYPATGTEQETQYF. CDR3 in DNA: TGTGCCAGCAGTTACCCGGCGACCGGGACAGAACAAGAGACCCAGTACTTC.

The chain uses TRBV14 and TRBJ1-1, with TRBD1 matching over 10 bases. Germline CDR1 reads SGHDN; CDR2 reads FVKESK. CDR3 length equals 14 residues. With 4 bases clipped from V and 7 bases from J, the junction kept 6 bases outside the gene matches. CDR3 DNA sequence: TGTGCCAGCAGCCCCTTCGGACAGGGGGATGAAGCTTTCTTT. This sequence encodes CASSPFGQGDEAFF.

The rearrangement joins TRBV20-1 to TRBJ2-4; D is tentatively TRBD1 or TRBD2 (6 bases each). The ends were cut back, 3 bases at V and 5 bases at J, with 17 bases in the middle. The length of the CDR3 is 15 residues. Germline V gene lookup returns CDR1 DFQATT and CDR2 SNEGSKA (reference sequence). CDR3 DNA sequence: TGCAGTGCTAGTGGGGGGCTCAAGCCTGAAAACATTCAGTACTTC. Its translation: CSASGGLKPENIQYF.

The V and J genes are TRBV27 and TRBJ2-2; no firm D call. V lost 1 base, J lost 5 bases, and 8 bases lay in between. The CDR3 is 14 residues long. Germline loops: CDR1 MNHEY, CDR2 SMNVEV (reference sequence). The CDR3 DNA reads TGTGCCAGCAGTTTATATTCAGGAACCGGGGAGCTGTTTTTT. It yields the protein CASSLYSGTGELFF.

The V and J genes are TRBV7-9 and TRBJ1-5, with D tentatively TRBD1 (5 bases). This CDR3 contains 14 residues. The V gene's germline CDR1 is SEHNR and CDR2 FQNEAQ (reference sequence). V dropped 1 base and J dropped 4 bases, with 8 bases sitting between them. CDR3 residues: CASSLETANQPQHF. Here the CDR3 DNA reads TGTGCCAGCAGCTTAGAGACAGCTAATCAGCCCCAGCATTTT.

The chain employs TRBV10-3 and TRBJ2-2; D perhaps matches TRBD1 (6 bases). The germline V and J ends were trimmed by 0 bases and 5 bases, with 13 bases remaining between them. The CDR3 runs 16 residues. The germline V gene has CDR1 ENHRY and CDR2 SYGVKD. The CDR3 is CAISESQGMETGELFF. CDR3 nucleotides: TGTGCCATCAGTGAGTCTCAGGGGATGGAAACCGGGGAGCTGTTTTTT.

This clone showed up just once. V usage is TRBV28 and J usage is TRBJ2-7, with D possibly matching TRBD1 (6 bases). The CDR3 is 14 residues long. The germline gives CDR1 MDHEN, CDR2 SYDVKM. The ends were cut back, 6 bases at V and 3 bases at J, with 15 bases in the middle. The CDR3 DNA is TGTGCCAGCAGGACGACAGGTACCCGCTACGAGCAGTACTTC. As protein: CASRTTGTRYEQYF.

The CDR3, as DNA: TGTGCCAGCAGTTTCCGACAGGGGGCGCTCACCGGGGAGCTGTTTTTT. Translating it yields CASSFRQGALTGELFF. This chain uses TRBV27 with TRBJ2-2; 10 bases align to TRBD1. Trimming at V came to 3 bases and at J to 4 bases, leaving 5 bases not matched to a gene. This CDR3 is 16 amino acids long. Germline assignment: CDR1 MNHEY and CDR2 SMNVEV (reference sequence).

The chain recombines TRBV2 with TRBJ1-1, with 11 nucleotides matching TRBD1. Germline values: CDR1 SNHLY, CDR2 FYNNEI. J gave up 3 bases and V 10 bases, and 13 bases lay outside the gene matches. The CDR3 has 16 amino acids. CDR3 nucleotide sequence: TGTGCCAACACGGACAGGGGGCGTTTTATGGACACTGAAGCTTTCTTT. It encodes CANTDRGRFMDTEAFF. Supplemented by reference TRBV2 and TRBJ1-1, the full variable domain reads EPEVTQTPSHQVTQMGQEVILRCVPISNHLYFYWYRQILGQKVEFLVSFYNNEISEKSEIFDDQFSVERPDGSNFTLKIRSTKLEDSAMYFCANTDRGRFMDTEAFFGQGTRLTVV.

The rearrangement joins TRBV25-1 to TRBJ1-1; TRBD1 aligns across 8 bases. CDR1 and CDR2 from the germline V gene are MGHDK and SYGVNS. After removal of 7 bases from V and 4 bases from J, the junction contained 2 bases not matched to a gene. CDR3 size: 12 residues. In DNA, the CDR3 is TGTGCCAGCAACAGGGGGGGCACTGAAGCTTTCTTT. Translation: CASNRGGTEAFF. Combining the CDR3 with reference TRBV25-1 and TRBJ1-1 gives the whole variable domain EADIYQTPRYLVIGTGKKITLECSQTMGHDKMYWYQQDPGMELHLIHYSYGVNSTEKGDLSSESTVSRIRTEHFPLTLESARPSHTSQYLCASNRGGTEAFFGQGTRLTVV.

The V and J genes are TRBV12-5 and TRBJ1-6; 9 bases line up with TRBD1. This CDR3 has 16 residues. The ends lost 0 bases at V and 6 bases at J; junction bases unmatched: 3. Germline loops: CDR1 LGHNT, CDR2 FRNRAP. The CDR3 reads CASGLVPGQGNSPLHF. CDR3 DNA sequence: TGTGCTAGTGGTTTGGTCCCGGGACAGGGTAATTCACCCCTCCACTTT.

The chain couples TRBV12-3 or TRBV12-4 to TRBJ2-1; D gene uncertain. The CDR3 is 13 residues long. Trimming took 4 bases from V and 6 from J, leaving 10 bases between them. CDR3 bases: TGTGCCAGCAGTTGGGCTGTATTCAATGAGCAGTTCTTC. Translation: CASSWAVFNEQFF.

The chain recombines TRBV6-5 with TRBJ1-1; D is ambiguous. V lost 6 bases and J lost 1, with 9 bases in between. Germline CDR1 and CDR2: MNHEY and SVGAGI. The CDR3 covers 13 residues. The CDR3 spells CASSRGRNTEAFF. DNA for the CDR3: TGTGCCAGCAGCCGCGGGCGGAACACTGAAGCTTTCTTT.

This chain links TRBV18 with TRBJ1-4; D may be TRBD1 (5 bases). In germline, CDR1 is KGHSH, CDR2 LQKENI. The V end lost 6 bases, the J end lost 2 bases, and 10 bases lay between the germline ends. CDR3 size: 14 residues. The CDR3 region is CASSSTVTNEKLFF. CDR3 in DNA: TGTGCCAGCTCGTCGACAGTTACTAATGAAAAACTGTTTTTT.

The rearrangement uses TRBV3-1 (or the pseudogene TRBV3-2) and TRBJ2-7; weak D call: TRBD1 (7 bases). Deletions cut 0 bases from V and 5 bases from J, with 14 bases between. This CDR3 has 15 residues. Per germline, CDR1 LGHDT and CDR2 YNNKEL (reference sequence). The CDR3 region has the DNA TGTGCCAGCAGCCAAGACAGGGGGGCCACCGACGAGCAGTACTTC. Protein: CASSQDRGATDEQYF.

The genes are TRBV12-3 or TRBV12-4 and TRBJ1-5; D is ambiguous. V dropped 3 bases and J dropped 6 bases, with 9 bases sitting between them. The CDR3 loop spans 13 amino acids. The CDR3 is CASSFGESQPQHF. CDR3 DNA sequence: TGTGCCAGCAGTTTTGGGGAGAGTCAGCCCCAGCATTTT.

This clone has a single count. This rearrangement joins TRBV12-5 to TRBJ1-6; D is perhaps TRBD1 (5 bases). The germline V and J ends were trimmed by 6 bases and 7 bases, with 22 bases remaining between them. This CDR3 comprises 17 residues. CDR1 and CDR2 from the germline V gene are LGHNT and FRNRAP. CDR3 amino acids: CASGRSTGGHSNSPLHF. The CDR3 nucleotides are TGTGCTAGTGGCCGCTCTACCGGGGGTCATTCCAATTCACCCCTCCACTTT. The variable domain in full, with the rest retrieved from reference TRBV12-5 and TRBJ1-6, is DARVTQTPRHKVTEMGQEVTMRCQPILGHNTVFWYRQTMMQGLELLAYFRNRAPLDDSGMPKDRFSAEMPDATLATLKIQPSEPRDSAVYFCASGRSTGGHSNSPLHFGNGTRLTVT.

As DNA, the CDR3 is TGTGCCAGCAGTTCTCAGGGTTCCGGGGAGCTGTTTTTT. Its translation: CASSSQGSGELFF. The chain is built from TRBV27 and TRBJ2-2, with D maybe TRBD1 (5 bases). V was pared by 4 bases and J by 6 bases, with 9 bases between. This CDR3 has 13 amino acids. CDR1 is MNHEY, CDR2 SMNVEV, per germline (reference sequence).

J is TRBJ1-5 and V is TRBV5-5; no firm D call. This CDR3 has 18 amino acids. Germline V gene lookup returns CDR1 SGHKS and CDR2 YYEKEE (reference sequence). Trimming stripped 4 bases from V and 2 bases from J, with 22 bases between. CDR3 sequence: CASSPLAAQATGNQPQHF. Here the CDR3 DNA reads TGTGCCAGCAGCCCCCTAGCCGCGCAGGCAACGGGCAATCAGCCCCAGCATTTT.

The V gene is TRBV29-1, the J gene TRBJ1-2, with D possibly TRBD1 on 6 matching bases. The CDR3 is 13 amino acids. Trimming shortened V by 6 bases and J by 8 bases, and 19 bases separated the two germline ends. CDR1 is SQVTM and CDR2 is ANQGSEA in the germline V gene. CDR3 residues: CSVWGPSARGYTF. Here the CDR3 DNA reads TGCAGCGTATGGGGGCCGTCAGCTCGGGGCTACACCTTC.

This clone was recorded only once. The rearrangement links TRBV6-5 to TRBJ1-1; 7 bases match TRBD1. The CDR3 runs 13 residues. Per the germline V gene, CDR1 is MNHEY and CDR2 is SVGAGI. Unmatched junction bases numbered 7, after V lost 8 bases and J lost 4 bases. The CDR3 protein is CASVGGAGTEAFF. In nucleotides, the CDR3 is TGTGCCAGCGTAGGGGGCGCGGGCACTGAAGCTTTCTTT.